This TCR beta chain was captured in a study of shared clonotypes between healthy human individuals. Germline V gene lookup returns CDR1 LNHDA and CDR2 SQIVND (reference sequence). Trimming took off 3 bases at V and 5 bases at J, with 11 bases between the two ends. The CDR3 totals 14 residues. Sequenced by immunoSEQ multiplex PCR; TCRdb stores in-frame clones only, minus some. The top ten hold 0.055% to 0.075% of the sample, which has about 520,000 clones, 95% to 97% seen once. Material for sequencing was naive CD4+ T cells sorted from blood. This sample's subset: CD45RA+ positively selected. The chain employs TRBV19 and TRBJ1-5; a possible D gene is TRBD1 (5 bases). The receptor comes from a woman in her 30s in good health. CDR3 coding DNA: TGTGCCAGTAGTATTGGGGCCGGTGATCAGCCCCAGCATTTT. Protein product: CASSIGAGDQPQHF.